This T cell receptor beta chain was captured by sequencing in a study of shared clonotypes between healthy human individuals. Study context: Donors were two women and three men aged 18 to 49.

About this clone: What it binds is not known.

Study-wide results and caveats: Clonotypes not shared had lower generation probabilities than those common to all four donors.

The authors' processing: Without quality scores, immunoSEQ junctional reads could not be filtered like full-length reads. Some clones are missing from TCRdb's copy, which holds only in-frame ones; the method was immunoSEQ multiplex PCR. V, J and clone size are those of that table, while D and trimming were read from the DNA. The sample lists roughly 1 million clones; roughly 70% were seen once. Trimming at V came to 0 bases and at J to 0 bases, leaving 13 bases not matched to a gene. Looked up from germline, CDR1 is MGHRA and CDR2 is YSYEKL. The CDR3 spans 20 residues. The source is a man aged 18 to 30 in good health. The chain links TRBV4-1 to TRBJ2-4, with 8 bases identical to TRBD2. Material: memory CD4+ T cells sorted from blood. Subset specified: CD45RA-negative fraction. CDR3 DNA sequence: TGCGCCAGCAGCCAAGAAGCCGGGGATAGCGGGGAGGTAGCCAAAAACATTCAGTACTTC. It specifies CASSQEAGDSGEVAKNIQYF.